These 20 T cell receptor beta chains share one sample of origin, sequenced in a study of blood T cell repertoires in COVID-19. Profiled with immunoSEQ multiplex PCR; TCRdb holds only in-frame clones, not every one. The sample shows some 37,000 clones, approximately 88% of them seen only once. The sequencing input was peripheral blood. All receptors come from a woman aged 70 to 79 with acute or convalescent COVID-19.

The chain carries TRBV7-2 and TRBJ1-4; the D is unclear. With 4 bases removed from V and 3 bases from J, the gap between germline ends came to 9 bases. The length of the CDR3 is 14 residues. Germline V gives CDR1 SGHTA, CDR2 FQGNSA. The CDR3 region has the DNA TGTGCCAGCAGCTCGATAGCCCCTAATGAAAAACTGTTTTTT. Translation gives CASSSIAPNEKLFF.

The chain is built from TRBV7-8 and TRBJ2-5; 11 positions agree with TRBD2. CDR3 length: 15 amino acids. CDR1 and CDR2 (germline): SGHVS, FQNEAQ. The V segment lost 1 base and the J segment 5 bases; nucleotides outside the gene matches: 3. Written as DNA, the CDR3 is TGTGCCAGCAGCTTAGGGGGACTAGCGGTGGAGACCCAGTACTTC. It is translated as CASSLGGLAVETQYF. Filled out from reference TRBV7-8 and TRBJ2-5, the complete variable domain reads GAGVSQSPRYKVAKRGQDVALRCDPISGHVSLFWYQQALGQGPEFLTYFQNEAQLDKSGLPSDRFFAERPEGSVSTLKIQRTQQEDSAVYLCASSLGGLAVETQYFGPGTRLLVL.

The CDR3 reads CASSLPLAGGHEQFF. The CDR3 nucleotides read TGCGCCAGCAGCTTGCCGCTAGCGGGGGGCCATGAGCAGTTCTTC. The chain joins TRBV5-1 to TRBJ2-1; 11 bases map to TRBD2. The CDR3 covers 15 residues. From germline, CDR1 is SGHRS and CDR2 YFSETQ. Trimming removed 1 base from V and 8 bases from J; junction bases left unmatched: 5.

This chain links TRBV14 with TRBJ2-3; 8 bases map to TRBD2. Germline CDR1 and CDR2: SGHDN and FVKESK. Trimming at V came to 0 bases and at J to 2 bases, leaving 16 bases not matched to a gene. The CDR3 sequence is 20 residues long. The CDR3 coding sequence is TGTGCCAGCAGCCAAGATAGAGCCAGCGGGAGAGGTTATTTCACAGATACGCAGTATTTT. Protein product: CASSQDRASGRGYFTDTQYF.

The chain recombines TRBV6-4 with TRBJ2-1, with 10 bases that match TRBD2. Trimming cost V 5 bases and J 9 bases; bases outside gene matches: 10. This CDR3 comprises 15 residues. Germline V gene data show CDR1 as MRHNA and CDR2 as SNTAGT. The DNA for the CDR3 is TGTGCCAGCAGTAGCGGGGGGGCAAGGAACGTTGAGCAGTTCTTC. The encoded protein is CASSSGGARNVEQFF.

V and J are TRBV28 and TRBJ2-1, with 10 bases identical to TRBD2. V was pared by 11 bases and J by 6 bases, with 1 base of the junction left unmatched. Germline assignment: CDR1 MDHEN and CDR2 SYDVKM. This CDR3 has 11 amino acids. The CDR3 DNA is TGTGCCGCTAGCGGGGGCAATGAGCAGTTCTTC. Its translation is CAASGGNEQFF. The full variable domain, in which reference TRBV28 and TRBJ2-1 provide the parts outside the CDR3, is DVKVTQSSRYLVKRTGEKVFLECVQDMDHENMFWYRQDPGLGLRLIYFSYDVKMKEKGDIPEGYSVSREKKERFSLILESASTNQTSMYLCAASGGNEQFFGPGTRLTVL.

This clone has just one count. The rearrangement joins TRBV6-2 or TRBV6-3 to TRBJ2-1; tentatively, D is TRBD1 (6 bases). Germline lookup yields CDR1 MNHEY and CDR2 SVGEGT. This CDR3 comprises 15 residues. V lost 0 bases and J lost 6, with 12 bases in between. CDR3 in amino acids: CASSYSGQGFNEQFF. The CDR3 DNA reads TGTGCCAGCAGTTACTCGGGGCAGGGGTTCAATGAGCAGTTCTTC.

The CDR3 region has the DNA TGTGCCAGCAGCCGGACTAGCGGACCGGAGACCCAGTACTTC. Its protein is CASSRTSGPETQYF. The chain employs TRBV3-1 (or the pseudogene TRBV3-2) and TRBJ2-5; 10 bases map to TRBD2. CDR1 LGHDT and CDR2 YNNKEL come from the germline V gene (reference sequence). CDR3 length equals 14 residues. J lost 5 bases, V lost 4 bases, and 4 bases had no gene match.

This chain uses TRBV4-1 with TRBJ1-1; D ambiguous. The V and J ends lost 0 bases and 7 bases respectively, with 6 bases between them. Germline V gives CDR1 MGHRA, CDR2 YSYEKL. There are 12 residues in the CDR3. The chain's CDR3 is CASSQEGGEAFF. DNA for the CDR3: TGCGCCAGCAGCCAAGAAGGCGGTGAAGCTTTCTTT.

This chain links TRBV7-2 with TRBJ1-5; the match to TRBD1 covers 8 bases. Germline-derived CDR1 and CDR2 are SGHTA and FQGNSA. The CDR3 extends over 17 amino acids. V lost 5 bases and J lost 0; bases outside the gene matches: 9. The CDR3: CASSPSGQGYSNQPQHF. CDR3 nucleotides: TGTGCCAGCAGCCCCAGCGGACAGGGCTATAGCAATCAGCCCCAGCATTTT.

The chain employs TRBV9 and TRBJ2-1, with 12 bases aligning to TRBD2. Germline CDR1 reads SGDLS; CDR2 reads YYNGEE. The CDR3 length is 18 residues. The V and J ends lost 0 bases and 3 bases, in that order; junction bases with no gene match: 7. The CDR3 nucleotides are TGTGCCAGCAGCGTAGTGGCTAGCGGGGGGGCGGTCTACAATGAGCAGTTCTTC. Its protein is CASSVVASGGAVYNEQFF.

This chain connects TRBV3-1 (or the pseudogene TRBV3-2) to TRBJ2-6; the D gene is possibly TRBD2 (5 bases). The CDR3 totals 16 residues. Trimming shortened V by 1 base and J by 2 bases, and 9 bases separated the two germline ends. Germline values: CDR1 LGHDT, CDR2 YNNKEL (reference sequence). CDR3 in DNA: TGTGCCAGCAGCCAAGGTTCCGGGACTGGGGCCAACGTCCTGACTTTC. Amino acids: CASSQGSGTGANVLTF.

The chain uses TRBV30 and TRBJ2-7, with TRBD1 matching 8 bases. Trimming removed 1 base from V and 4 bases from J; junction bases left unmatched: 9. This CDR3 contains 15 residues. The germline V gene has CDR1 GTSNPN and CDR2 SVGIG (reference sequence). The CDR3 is CAWSEAGGFSYEQYV. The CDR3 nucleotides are TGTGCCTGGAGTGAGGCAGGGGGCTTTAGTTACGAGCAGTACGTC.

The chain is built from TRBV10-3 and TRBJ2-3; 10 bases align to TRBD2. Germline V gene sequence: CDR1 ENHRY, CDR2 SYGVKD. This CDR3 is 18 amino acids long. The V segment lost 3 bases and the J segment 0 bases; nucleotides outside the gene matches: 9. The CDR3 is CAISDLAGGPPSTDTQYF. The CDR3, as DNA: TGTGCCATCAGTGATTTAGCGGGGGGACCTCCTAGCACAGATACGCAGTATTTT.

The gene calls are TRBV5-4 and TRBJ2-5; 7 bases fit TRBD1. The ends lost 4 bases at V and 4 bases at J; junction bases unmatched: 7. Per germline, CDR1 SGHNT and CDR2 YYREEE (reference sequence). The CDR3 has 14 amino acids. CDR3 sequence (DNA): TGTGCCAGCAGCAAAGGACAGGCTGGAGAGACCCAGTACTTC. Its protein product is CASSKGQAGETQYF.

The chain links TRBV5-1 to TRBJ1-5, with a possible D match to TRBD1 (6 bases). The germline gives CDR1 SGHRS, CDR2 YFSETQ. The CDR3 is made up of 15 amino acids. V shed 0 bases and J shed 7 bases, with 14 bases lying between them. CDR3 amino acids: CASSLGHREGQPQHF. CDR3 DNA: TGCGCCAGCAGCTTGGGCCACAGGGAAGGCCAGCCCCAGCATTTT.

This CDR3 reads CASSPGTGPGYTF. The CDR3 DNA is TGTGCCAGCAGTCCGGGGACAGGGCCAGGCTACACCTTC. The chain carries TRBV27 and TRBJ1-2; 9 bases agree with TRBD1. J lost 8 bases, V lost 5 bases, and 6 bases had no gene match. Germline CDR1 reads MNHEY; CDR2 reads SMNVEV (reference sequence). The CDR3 extends over 13 amino acids.

In nucleotides, the CDR3 is TGTGCCAGCAGTTTCGCGGGGAACGTCCCCTTCGGGGATAATTCACCCCTCCACTTT. Encoded protein: CASSFAGNVPFGDNSPLHF. This chain uses TRBV27 with TRBJ1-6; unclear D gene. CDR3 length: 19 residues. Germline lookup yields CDR1 MNHEY and CDR2 SMNVEV (reference sequence). The V gene lost 3 bases and the J gene lost 5 bases, with 23 bases spanning the gap.

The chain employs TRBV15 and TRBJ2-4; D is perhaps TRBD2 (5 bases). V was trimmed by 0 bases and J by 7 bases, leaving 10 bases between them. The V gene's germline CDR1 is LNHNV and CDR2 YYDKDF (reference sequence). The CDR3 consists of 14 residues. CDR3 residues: CATSREATGNIQYF. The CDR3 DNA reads TGTGCCACCAGCAGAGAAGCCACGGGGAACATTCAGTACTTC.

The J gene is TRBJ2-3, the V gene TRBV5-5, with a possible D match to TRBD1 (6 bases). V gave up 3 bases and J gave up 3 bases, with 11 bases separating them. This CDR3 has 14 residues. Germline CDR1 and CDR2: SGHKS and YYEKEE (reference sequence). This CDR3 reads CASSWRTGTDTQYF. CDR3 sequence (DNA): TGTGCCAGCAGCTGGAGAACAGGGACAGATACGCAGTATTTT.